This T cell receptor (beta chain) was sequenced in a study of response to subunit inactivated influenza vaccine (dated by TCRdb to 2017 to 2018). Some background on the complete study: The study used deep quantitative T cell receptor repertoire profiling to track responses to a trivalent subunit inactivated influenza vaccine. The full study reports these points: According to the authors, only a limited number of new T cells may be recruited by each seasonal influenza vaccination.

This clonotype was seen only a few times. Its antigen has not been determined. Per-base qualities were not stored, and no clone one base away is much larger. Library preparation was by RT-PCR. TCRdb shows the sequencer as Illumina HiSeq 2500. TCRdb applied fastp at Q25 and MiXCR to the public reads, then kept only in-frame beta chains. Under each unique CDR3 protein, matching rows form one entry showing the most common genes and DNA. The sample yields 450,000 to 600,000 distinct CDR3 sequences; approximately 7.2% were counted once. Together, the top ten hold around 14% of the sample. From a lookup of the germline V gene, CDR1 and CDR2 are ENHRY and SYGVKD. At the junction V is shortened by 5 bases and J by 4 bases, with 17 bases in between. CDR3 length: 15 amino acids, cysteine to phenylalanine. Only the CDR3 DNA is retained, 45 bases long and in frame from the first base.

The material sequenced was PBMCs from blood, taken 23 to 25 months after vaccination. The chain uses TRBV10-3 and TRBJ2-5; TRBD2 is possibly the D segment (6 matching bases). The sequence was collected from a man between 50 and 75 years old who received an inactivated influenza vaccine. Donor details come from another sample of the same person, matched by shared clones. The CDR3 has the sequence CAISLTGGVGETQYF. The nucleotide sequence is TGTGCCATCAGTTTAACCGGGGGAGTCGGAGAGACCCAGTACTTC.